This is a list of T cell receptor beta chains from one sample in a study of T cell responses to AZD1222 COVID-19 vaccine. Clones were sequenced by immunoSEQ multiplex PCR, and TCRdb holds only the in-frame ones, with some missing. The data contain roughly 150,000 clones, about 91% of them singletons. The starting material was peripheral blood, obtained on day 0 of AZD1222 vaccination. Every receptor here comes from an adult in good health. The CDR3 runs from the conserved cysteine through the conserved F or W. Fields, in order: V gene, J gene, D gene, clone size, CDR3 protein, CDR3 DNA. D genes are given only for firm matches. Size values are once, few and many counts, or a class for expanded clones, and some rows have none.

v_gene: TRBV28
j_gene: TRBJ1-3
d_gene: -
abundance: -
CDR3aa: CASSPPGRTTGNTIYF
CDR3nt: TGTGCCAGCAGTCCCCCGGGGAGGACAACTGGAAACACCATATATTTT

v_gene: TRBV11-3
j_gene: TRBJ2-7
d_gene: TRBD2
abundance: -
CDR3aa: CASSLLAESYEQYF
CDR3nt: TGTGCCAGCAGCTTACTAGCGGAATCCTACGAGCAGTACTTC

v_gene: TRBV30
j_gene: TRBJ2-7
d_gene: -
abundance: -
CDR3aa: CAWSNGGSNPSEQYF
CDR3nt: TGTGCCTGGAGTAACGGGGGCAGCAACCCATCCGAGCAGTACTTC

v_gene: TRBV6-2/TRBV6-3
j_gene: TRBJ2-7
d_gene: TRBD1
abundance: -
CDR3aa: CASSYADRGGEQYF
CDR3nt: TGTGCCAGCAGTTACGCGGACAGGGGAGGCGAGCAGTACTTC

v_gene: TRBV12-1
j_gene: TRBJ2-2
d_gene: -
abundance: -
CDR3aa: CASSFGRVSGELFF
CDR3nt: TGTGCCAGCAGCTTTGGGCGAGTATCCGGGGAGCTGTTTTTT

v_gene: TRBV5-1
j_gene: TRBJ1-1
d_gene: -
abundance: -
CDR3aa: CASSLVPLTNTEAFF
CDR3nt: TGCGCCAGCAGCTTGGTCCCCCTTACGAACACTGAAGCTTTCTTT

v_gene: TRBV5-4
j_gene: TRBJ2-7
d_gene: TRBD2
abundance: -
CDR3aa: CASSFGGAGGGYEQYF
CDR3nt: TGTGCCAGCAGTTTCGGTGGAGCGGGAGGCGGCTACGAGCAGTACTTC

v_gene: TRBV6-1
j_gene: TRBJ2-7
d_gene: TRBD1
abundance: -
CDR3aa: CASSDGTGAIEQYF
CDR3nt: TGTGCCAGCAGTGATGGGACAGGGGCCATTGAGCAGTACTTC

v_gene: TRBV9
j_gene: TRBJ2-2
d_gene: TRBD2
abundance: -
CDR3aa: CASSLGGRNTGELFF
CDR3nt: TGTGCCAGCAGCTTGGGGGGGAGAAACACCGGGGAGCTGTTTTTT

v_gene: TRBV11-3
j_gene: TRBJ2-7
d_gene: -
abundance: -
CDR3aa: CASSPVAGSYEQYF
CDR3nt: TGTGCCAGCAGCCCCGTGGCGGGCTCCTACGAGCAGTACTTC

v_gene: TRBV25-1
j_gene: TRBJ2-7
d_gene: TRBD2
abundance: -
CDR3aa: CASSDHRSGSQREQYF
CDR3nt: TGTGCCAGCAGTGACCATAGAAGCGGGAGTCAGAGGGAGCAGTACTTC

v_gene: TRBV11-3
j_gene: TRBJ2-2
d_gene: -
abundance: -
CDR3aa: CASSFWTGELFF
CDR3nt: TGTGCCAGCAGCTTTTGGACCGGGGAGCTGTTTTTT

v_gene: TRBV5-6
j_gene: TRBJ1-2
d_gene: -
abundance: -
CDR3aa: CASSVVDNYGYTF
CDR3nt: TGTGCCAGCAGCGTGGTTGATAACTATGGCTACACCTTC

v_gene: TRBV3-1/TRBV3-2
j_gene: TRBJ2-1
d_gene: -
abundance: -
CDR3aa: CASSQDGGKSPNEQFF
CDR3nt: TGTGCCAGCAGCCAAGATGGAGGCAAAAGTCCCAATGAGCAGTTCTTC

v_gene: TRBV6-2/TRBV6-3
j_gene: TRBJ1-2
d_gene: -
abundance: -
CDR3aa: CASSYSGTNYGYTF
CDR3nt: TGTGCCAGCAGTTACTCAGGGACAAACTATGGCTACACCTTC

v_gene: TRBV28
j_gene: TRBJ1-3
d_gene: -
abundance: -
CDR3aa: CASNEGGNGNTIYF
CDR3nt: TGTGCCAGCAATGAGGGGGGAAATGGAAACACCATATATTTT

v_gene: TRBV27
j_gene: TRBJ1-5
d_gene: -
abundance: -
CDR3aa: CASSLYRHPSNQPQHF
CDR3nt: TGTGCCAGCAGTTTATACCGGCACCCTAGCAATCAGCCCCAGCATTTT

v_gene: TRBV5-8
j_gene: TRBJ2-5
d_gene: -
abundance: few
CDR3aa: CASSWETQYF
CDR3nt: TGTGCCAGCAGCTGGGAGACCCAGTACTTC

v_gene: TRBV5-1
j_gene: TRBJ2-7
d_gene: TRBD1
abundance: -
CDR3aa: CASSRGTGAVGDEQYF
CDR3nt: TGCGCCAGCAGCAGAGGGACAGGCGCAGTAGGGGACGAGCAGTACTTC

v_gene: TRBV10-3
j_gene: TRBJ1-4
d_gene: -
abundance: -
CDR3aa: CAISESNGGELFF
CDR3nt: TGTGCCATCAGTGAGTCGAATGGGGGGGAACTGTTTTTT

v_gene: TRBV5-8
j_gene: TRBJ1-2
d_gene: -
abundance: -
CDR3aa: CASRLMGADGYTF
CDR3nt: TGTGCCAGCAGATTGATGGGGGCTGACGGCTACACCTTC

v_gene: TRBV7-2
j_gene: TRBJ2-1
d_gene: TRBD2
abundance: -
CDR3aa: CASSPTSGGGSNEQFF
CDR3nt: TGTGCCAGCAGCCCGACTAGCGGGGGGGGAAGCAATGAGCAGTTCTTC

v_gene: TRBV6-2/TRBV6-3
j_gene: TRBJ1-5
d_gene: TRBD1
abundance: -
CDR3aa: CASSSYGQGVSNQPQHF
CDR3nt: TGTGCCAGCAGTTCCTACGGACAGGGAGTAAGCAATCAGCCCCAGCATTTT

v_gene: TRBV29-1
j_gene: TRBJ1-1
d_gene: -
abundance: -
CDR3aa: CSVEGGGRSFF
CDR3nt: TGCAGCGTAGAAGGGGGGGGCCGGTCTTTCTTT

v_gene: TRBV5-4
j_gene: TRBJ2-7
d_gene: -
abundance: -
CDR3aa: CASSAGSSYEQYF
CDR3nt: TGTGCCAGCAGCGCAGGGAGCTCCTACGAGCAGTACTTC

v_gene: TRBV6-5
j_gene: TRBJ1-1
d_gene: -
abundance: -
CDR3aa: CASSYRPLGNTEAFF
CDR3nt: TGTGCCAGCAGTTACCGCCCACTAGGGAACACTGAAGCTTTCTTT

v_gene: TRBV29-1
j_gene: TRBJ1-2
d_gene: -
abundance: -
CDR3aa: CSAQGPYGYTF
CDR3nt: TGCAGCGCCCAGGGACCCTATGGCTACACCTTC

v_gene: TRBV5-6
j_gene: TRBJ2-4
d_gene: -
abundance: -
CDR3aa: CASSHRDRENIQYF
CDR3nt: TGTGCCAGCAGCCACCGGGACCGTGAAAACATTCAGTACTTC

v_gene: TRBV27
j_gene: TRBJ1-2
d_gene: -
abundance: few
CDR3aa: CASASPGANYGYTF
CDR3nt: TGTGCCAGCGCAAGCCCAGGAGCTAACTATGGCTACACCTTC

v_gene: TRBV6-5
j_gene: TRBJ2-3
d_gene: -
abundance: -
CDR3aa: CASSYTRSADTQYF
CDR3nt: TGTGCCAGCAGTTACACCCGGTCGGCGGATACGCAGTATTTT